The rows below give T cell receptor beta chains drawn from one sample of a study of graft-versus-host responses after intestinal transplantation. Measured with immunoSEQ multiplex PCR; TCRdb has only the in-frame clones, and not every one. Among some 90,000 clones listed, less than 95% were seen once. No antigens are known for them. The material was unstimulated CD8+ T cells sorted from spleen or lymph node cells, obtained before transplant. The receptors shown here come from a human donor who was the organ donor for an intestinal transplant. CDR3s include the opening cysteine and the closing phenylalanine or tryptophan. D genes are given only for firm matches. Size is stated for part of the rows, as once, few or many counts, or as a class when the clone is expanded.

TRBJ2-3 TRBV2 NA TRBD2 CASRGTSGRADTQYF TGTGCCAGCAGGGGGACTAGCGGGAGGGCAGATACGCAGTATTTT
TRBJ2-7 TRBV6-1 NA NA CASSRGGTEAYEQYF TGTGCCAGCAGCCGGGGGGGGACAGAGGCCTACGAGCAGTACTTC
TRBJ2-1 TRBV6-5 NA NA CASTGSGYNEQFF TGTGCCAGCACGGGTAGCGGCTACAATGAGCAGTTCTTC
TRBJ2-3 TRBV2 NA TRBD2 CASSDSSASGSTDTQYF TGTGCCAGCAGTGATTCGTCCGCTAGCGGGAGCACAGATACGCAGTATTTT
TRBJ1-6 TRBV19 NA TRBD1 CATSGTGSSYNSPLHF TGTGCCACCTCCGGGACAGGGAGCTCCTATAATTCACCCCTCCACTTT
TRBJ2-1 TRBV19 NA TRBD2 CASSISGGANEQFF TGTGCCAGTAGTATAAGCGGGGGGGCCAATGAGCAGTTCTTC
TRBJ1-2 TRBV7-9 NA NA CASSSPREGTESSLYGYTF TGTGCCAGCAGCTCGCCGAGGGAGGGGACGGAGTCGTCCCTCTATGGCTACACCTTC
TRBJ2-3 TRBV7-9 NA TRBD2 CASSLRTSGTDTQYF TGTGCCAGCAGCTTAAGGACTAGCGGCACAGATACGCAGTATTTT
TRBJ2-7 TRBV6-1 NA NA CASSEKFLAGEQYF TGTGCCAGCAGTGAAAAGTTCCTAGCTGGCGAGCAGTACTTC
TRBJ1-5 TRBV2 NA TRBD1 CASSEGSDRGHVNQPQHF TGTGCCAGCAGTGAAGGGTCGGACAGGGGGCATGTCAATCAGCCCCAGCATTTT
TRBJ1-2 TRBV28 NA NA CASSLAEIYGYTF TGTGCCAGCAGTTTAGCGGAAATCTATGGCTACACCTTC
TRBJ2-1 TRBV9 NA TRBD2 CASSGGLAGGPRYNEQFF TGTGCCAGCAGCGGGGGACTAGCGGGGGGGCCCCGCTACAATGAGCAGTTCTTC
TRBJ2-7 TRBV15 NA NA CATSREWAFPPGSGVYEQYF TGTGCCACCAGCAGGGAGTGGGCTTTCCCTCCCGGTTCGGGGGTCTACGAGCAGTACTTC
TRBJ2-7 TRBV19 NA TRBD1 CASSISGQGFYEQYF TGTGCCAGTAGTATTTCGGGACAGGGTTTCTACGAGCAGTACTTC
TRBJ1-2 TRBV27 NA NA CASSRIYRTEANYGYTF TGTGCCAGCAGCCGAATCTACAGGACAGAAGCTAACTATGGCTACACCTTC
TRBJ2-7 TRBV12-5 NA NA CASGSTPGTFPAPYEQYF TGTGCTAGTGGTTCTACCCCCGGGACATTTCCCGCTCCCTACGAGCAGTACTTC
TRBJ1-1 TRBV19 NA TRBD1 CASSPGQVGLNTEAFF TGTGCCAGTAGTCCGGGACAGGTAGGGTTGAACACTGAAGCTTTCTTT
TRBJ1-2 TRBV4-1 NA NA CASSPGGGYGYTF TGCGCCAGCAGCCCGGGGGGCGGCTATGGCTACACCTTC
TRBJ2-7 TRBV4-1 few NA CASSQEHRPFYEQYF TGCGCCAGCAGCCAAGAGCACAGGCCTTTCTACGAGCAGTACTTC
TRBJ1-1 TRBV5-6 NA NA CASSLGGLEAFF TGTGCCAGCAGCTTGGGAGGTCTTGAAGCTTTCTTT
TRBJ2-2 TRBV4-1 NA NA CASSQYRDMGTGELFF TGCGCCAGCAGCCAATACCGGGACATGGGCACCGGGGAGCTGTTTTTT
TRBJ2-3 TRBV5-4 NA NA CASSLPSTDTQYF TGTGCCAGCAGCTTGCCGAGCACAGATACGCAGTATTTT
TRBJ2-3 TRBV4-3 few NA CASSQGLAGSTDTQYF TGCGCCAGCAGCCAAGGTCTGGCGGGGAGCACAGATACGCAGTATTTT
TRBJ2-5 TRBV27 NA NA CASSLWPGPQETQYF TGTGCCAGCAGTTTATGGCCAGGGCCCCAAGAGACCCAGTACTTC
TRBJ2-7 TRBV7-9 NA TRBD1 CAGVTGVGEQYF TGTGCCGGGGTAACAGGGGTAGGGGAGCAGTACTTC
TRBJ1-5 TRBV6-5 once TRBD1 CASSPRQGTQPQHF TGTGCCAGCAGCCCCCGACAGGGAACGCAGCCCCAGCATTTT
TRBJ2-7 TRBV7-9 NA TRBD2 CASSGLAGGLEQYF TGTGCCAGCAGCGGACTAGCGGGGGGGCTCGAGCAGTACTTC
TRBJ1-3 TRBV4-1 NA NA CASSQGAISGNTIYF TGCGCCAGCAGCCAAGGGGCCATTTCGGGAAACACCATATATTTT
TRBJ2-7 TRBV27 NA TRBD2 CASSLAGGNEQYF TGTGCCAGCAGTCTAGCGGGGGGTAACGAGCAGTACTTC
TRBJ1-5 TRBV9 NA NA CASSVSGVNQPQHF TGTGCCAGCAGCGTATCAGGGGTTAATCAGCCCCAGCATTTT
TRBJ2-7 TRBV29-1 NA TRBD1 CSVDWRQGNYEQYF TGCAGCGTTGATTGGCGACAGGGGAACTACGAGCAGTACTTC
TRBJ1-1 TRBV7-6 NA NA CASSPGLGTEAFF TGTGCCAGCAGCCCAGGGTTGGGTACTGAAGCTTTCTTT
TRBJ2-7 TRBV7-9 NA NA CASSLGQNYEQYF TGTGCCAGCAGCTTGGGACAAAACTACGAGCAGTACTTC
TRBJ2-2 TRBV7-3 NA NA CASSKDGQITGELFF TGTGCCAGCAGCAAGGACGGACAGATTACCGGGGAGCTGTTTTTT
TRBJ1-5 TRBV7-9 NA NA CASSSRDYQPQHF TGTGCCAGCAGCTCGCGTGACTATCAGCCCCAGCATTTT
TRBJ1-2 TRBV4-1 NA NA CASSQDRSLYGYTF TGCGCCAGCAGCCAAGACAGGTCCCTCTATGGCTACACCTTC
TRBJ2-3 TRBV6-5 NA NA CASSSMGGVDTQYF TGTGCCAGCAGTTCAATGGGGGGAGTGGATACGCAGTATTTT
TRBJ2-5 TRBV7-9 NA TRBD2 CASSDGTSGAGEQYF TGTGCCAGCAGCGACGGGACTAGCGGGGCTGGAGAGCAGTACTTC
TRBJ1-3 TRBV7-9 NA NA CASSLAGRPDTIYF TGTGCCAGCAGCTTAGCCGGCAGGCCGGACACCATATATTTT